This entry features one T cell receptor (beta chain) sequence. Participants were aged about 18 to 89 years from approximately 23 US areas. Cohort allocation depended upon clinical history that participants reported. The data belong to a study of blood T cell repertoires in COVID-19. Study-level information: Specimens from acute and convalescent COVID-19 originated in the United States, Italy and Spain.

Study processing details: Amplification from reference gene primers served as the basis for estimated nucleated cell counts. Here immunoSEQ multiplex PCR was the method, and the copy in TCRdb shows in-frame clones only, minus some. D and trimming were read from the DNA, whereas the V and J calls and clone size are those reported in that table. This table has roughly 360,000 clones, approximately 88% appearing once. The germline gives CDR1 KGHSH, CDR2 LQKENI. V was pared by 3 bases and J by 5 bases, with 8 bases between. The CDR3 sequence is 13 residues long. V is TRBV18 and J is TRBJ2-1; D not certain. The receptor comes from a woman younger than 45 with acute COVID-19. The sequenced sample was PBMCs or T cells enriched from blood (not recorded which). In DNA, the CDR3 is TGTGCCAGCTCACCCCGTGAGGACAATGAGCAGTTCTTC. Its translation is CASSPREDNEQFF. Together with reference TRBV18 and TRBJ2-1, the CDR3 gives the full variable domain: NAGVMQNPRHLVRRRGQEARLRCSPMKGHSHVYWYRQLPEEGLKFMVYLQKENIIDESGMPKERFSAEFPKEGPSILRIQQVVRGDSAAYFCASSPREDNEQFFGPGTRLTVL.